These T cell receptor beta chains were read from a single sample in a study of shared clonotypes between healthy human individuals. Measured with immunoSEQ multiplex PCR; TCRdb has only the in-frame clones, and not every one. The data hold roughly 2,500,000 clones, with 80% to 95% observed a single time. Sequences were obtained from naive CD4+ T cells from PBMCs. The receptors shown here come from a man aged 18 to 29 in good health. Some clones in this sample may be carry-over from other donors' samples. Both conserved end residues are part of each CDR3. D genes are given only for firm matches. Not every row has a clone size; where given, it reads once, few, many or a size class.

V gene	clone size	J gene	CDR3 length	D gene	CDR3 protein	CDR3 DNA
TRBV13	-	TRBJ2-7	13	TRBD2	CASSSPSGNEQYF	TGTGCCAGCAGCTCCCCTAGCGGGAACGAGCAGTACTTC
TRBV29-1	-	TRBJ2-7	14	-	CSVAVGLLSYEQYF	TGCAGCGTTGCGGTGGGCCTCCTCTCCTACGAGCAGTACTTC
TRBV10-3	-	TRBJ1-2	13	-	CAISADGIRGYTF	TGTGCCATCAGTGCTGACGGTATTCGAGGCTACACCTTC
TRBV2	-	TRBJ2-7	15	TRBD1	CASSTGTGGSYEQYF	TGTGCCAGCAGCACCGGGACAGGGGGTTCTTACGAGCAGTACTTC
TRBV7-2	-	TRBJ2-1	14	-	CASSSRIAANEQFF	TGTGCCAGCAGCTCCCGGATAGCTGCCAATGAGCAGTTCTTC
TRBV6-5	-	TRBJ1-1	15	-	CASSYSGGMNTEAFF	TGTGCCAGCAGTTACTCGGGTGGAATGAACACTGAAGCTTTCTTT
TRBV28	-	TRBJ2-6	15	-	CASSKTGNGANVLTF	TGTGCCAGCAGCAAGACAGGCAATGGGGCCAACGTCCTGACTTTC
TRBV19	-	TRBJ2-6	18	TRBD1	CASSIRWTGGTGANVLTF	TGTGCCAGTAGTATCCGCTGGACAGGGGGAACTGGGGCCAACGTCCTGACTTTC
TRBV6-6	few	TRBJ1-1	13	-	CASSQDIFAEAFF	TGTGCCAGCAGCCAAGACATTTTCGCTGAAGCTTTCTTT
TRBV14	-	TRBJ2-2	17	-	CASSQNDRAANTGELFF	TGTGCCAGCAGCCAAAATGATCGGGCAGCGAACACCGGGGAGCTGTTTTTT
TRBV7-9	-	TRBJ2-2	15	-	CASSVPGKNTGELFF	TGTGCCAGCAGCGTCCCGGGAAAAAACACCGGGGAGCTGTTTTTT
TRBV20-1	-	TRBJ2-7	11	TRBD2	CSGAGAYEQYF	TGCAGCGGGGCGGGGGCCTACGAGCAGTACTTC
TRBV4-2	-	TRBJ2-7	14	TRBD2	CASSQRGSSYEQYF	TGTGCCAGCAGCCAGCGGGGGAGCTCCTACGAGCAGTACTTC
TRBV30	-	TRBJ2-3	11	-	CAWSGADTQYF	TGTGCCTGGAGTGGGGCAGATACGCAGTATTTT
TRBV7-2	once	TRBJ2-2	15	-	CASRLAWVNTGELFF	TGTGCCAGCAGGCTAGCGTGGGTAAACACCGGGGAGCTGTTTTTT
TRBV28	once	TRBJ2-1	16	TRBD1	CASSSPAGGINNEQFF	TGTGCCAGCAGTTCCCCCGCAGGGGGAATCAACAATGAGCAGTTCTTC
TRBV9	-	TRBJ2-2	13	-	CASSATVTGELFF	TGTGCCAGCAGCGCCACAGTTACCGGGGAGCTGTTTTTT
TRBV28	-	TRBJ1-5	15	TRBD1	CATGRGTGGWKPQHF	TGTGCCACCGGGAGGGGGACAGGGGGCTGGAAGCCCCAGCATTTT
TRBV5-1	-	TRBJ2-7	15	-	CASSFLGQTHYEQYF	TGCGCCAGCAGCTTCCTAGGACAGACCCACTACGAGCAGTACTTC
TRBV4-1	-	TRBJ1-3	15	-	CASSQASHSGNTIYF	TGCGCCAGCAGCCAGGCAAGTCACTCTGGAAACACCATATATTTT
TRBV25-1	-	TRBJ2-3	15	TRBD2	CASTPGLAGTDTQYF	TGTGCCAGCACCCCGGGACTAGCGGGCACAGATACGCAGTATTTT
TRBV7-2	-	TRBJ1-5	14	-	CASVGASGNQPQHF	TGTGCCAGCGTCGGAGCCAGTGGCAATCAGCCCCAGCATTTT
TRBV5-1	-	TRBJ2-7	12	-	CASSGSTYEQYF	TGCGCCAGCAGCGGGAGTACCTACGAGCAGTACTTC
TRBV7-2	-	TRBJ2-1	12	-	CASSSGYNEQFF	TGTGCCAGCAGCTCGGGCTACAATGAGCAGTTCTTC
TRBV5-6	-	TRBJ1-2	15	-	CASSSSRQGGYGYTF	TGTGCCAGCAGCTCCTCGCGGCAAGGGGGTTATGGCTACACCTTC
TRBV6-5	-	TRBJ2-7	8	-	CARRPGSF	TGTGCCAGGCGACCCGGGTCGTTC
TRBV27	-	TRBJ1-5	15	TRBD1	CASSSQGGANQPQHF	TGTGCCAGCAGTAGCCAGGGGGGGGCTAATCAGCCCCAGCATTTT
TRBV5-1	-	TRBJ2-7	12	-	CASSSLAGEQYF	TGCGCCAGCAGCTCCCTAGCCGGCGAGCAGTACTTC
TRBV5-6	-	TRBJ2-7	17	TRBD2	CASSLGASGRYFYEQYF	TGTGCCAGCAGCTTGGGGGCTAGCGGGAGGTACTTCTACGAGCAGTACTTC
TRBV5-1	few	TRBJ1-1	15	-	CASSLAGQPNTEAFF	TGCGCCAGCAGCTTGGCTGGACAGCCGAACACTGAAGCTTTCTTT
TRBV20-1	-	TRBJ2-1	8	-	CSATERFF	TGCAGTGCTACGGAAAGGTTCTTC
TRBV7-9	-	TRBJ1-1	14	-	CASVFSAQSTEAFF	TGTGCCAGCGTATTTTCCGCTCAAAGCACTGAAGCTTTCTTT
TRBV7-9	-	TRBJ2-5	17	-	CASSQIVSGGWGETQYF	TGTGCCAGCAGCCAAATTGTCTCCGGGGGCTGGGGAGAGACCCAGTACTTC
TRBV15	-	TRBJ2-3	16	-	CATSRGAGAIRDTQYF	TGTGCCACCAGCAGAGGGGCGGGGGCTATAAGGGATACGCAGTATTTT
TRBV7-2	-	TRBJ2-1	11	-	CASSLVSEQFF	TGTGCCAGCAGCTTAGTCAGTGAGCAGTTCTTC
TRBV7-2	-	TRBJ1-2	15	-	CASSLDRGAVYGYTF	TGTGCCAGCAGCTTAGATCGAGGGGCCGTTTATGGCTACACCTTC
TRBV11-2	-	TRBJ2-7	17	-	CASSFQAPKHFSYEQYF	TGTGCCAGCAGCTTCCAAGCCCCGAAACACTTCTCCTACGAGCAGTACTTC
TRBV5-1	once	TRBJ2-6	17	TRBD1	CASSWTGGRSGANVLTF	TGCGCCAGCAGCTGGACAGGGGGTCGCTCTGGGGCCAACGTCCTGACTTTC
TRBV18	-	TRBJ1-1	13	-	CASSSGQNTEAFF	TGTGCCAGCTCATCGGGCCAGAACACTGAAGCTTTCTTT
TRBV28	-	TRBJ2-1	12	-	CASSSIRDEQFF	TGTGCCAGCAGTTCCATTAGGGATGAGCAGTTCTTC
TRBV5-4	once	TRBJ2-3	11	-	CASSLKDTQYF	TGTGCCAGCAGCTTAAAAGATACGCAGTATTTT
TRBV5-1	once	TRBJ2-2	15	-	CASSLLVGYTGELFF	TGCGCCAGCAGCTTGCTGGTAGGTTACACCGGGGAGCTGTTTTTT
TRBV5-5	-	TRBJ1-2	14	-	CASSFGTSNYGYTF	TGTGCCAGCAGCTTCGGGACATCTAACTATGGCTACACCTTC
TRBV6-5	-	TRBJ1-2	16	-	CASSYGAAGRDYGYTF	TGTGCCAGCAGTTACGGGGCAGCCGGCAGGGACTATGGCTACACCTTC
TRBV7-2	-	TRBJ2-3	16	-	CASSLVGLANTDTQYF	TGTGCCAGCAGCTTAGTCGGGCTAGCGAACACAGATACGCAGTATTTT
TRBV7-8	-	TRBJ2-1	14	-	CASSPELASNEQFF	TGTGCCAGCAGCCCTGAGCTAGCTAGCAATGAGCAGTTCTTC
TRBV28	-	TRBJ1-2	13	-	CASSLAGAKGYTF	TGTGCCAGCAGTTTAGCAGGGGCCAAAGGCTACACCTTC
TRBV9	-	TRBJ2-1	17	-	CASSVGSSLAQGNEQFF	TGTGCCAGCAGCGTTGGTTCGTCACTAGCTCAGGGCAATGAGCAGTTCTTC
TRBV28	-	TRBJ2-7	11	-	CASSLLNEQYF	TGTGCCAGCAGTTTGTTAAACGAGCAGTACTTC
TRBV7-3	-	TRBJ2-1	15	-	CASSLMQGSYNEQFF	TGTGCCAGCAGCTTAATGCAGGGTTCCTACAATGAGCAGTTCTTC
TRBV6-6	-	TRBJ1-4	15	-	CASRRDGGNNEKLFF	TGTGCCAGCAGGCGAGATGGAGGAAATAATGAAAAACTGTTTTTT
TRBV5-4	-	TRBJ2-3	14	TRBD2	CASRAKAGADTQYF	TGTGCCAGCAGGGCCAAGGCGGGAGCAGATACGCAGTATTTT